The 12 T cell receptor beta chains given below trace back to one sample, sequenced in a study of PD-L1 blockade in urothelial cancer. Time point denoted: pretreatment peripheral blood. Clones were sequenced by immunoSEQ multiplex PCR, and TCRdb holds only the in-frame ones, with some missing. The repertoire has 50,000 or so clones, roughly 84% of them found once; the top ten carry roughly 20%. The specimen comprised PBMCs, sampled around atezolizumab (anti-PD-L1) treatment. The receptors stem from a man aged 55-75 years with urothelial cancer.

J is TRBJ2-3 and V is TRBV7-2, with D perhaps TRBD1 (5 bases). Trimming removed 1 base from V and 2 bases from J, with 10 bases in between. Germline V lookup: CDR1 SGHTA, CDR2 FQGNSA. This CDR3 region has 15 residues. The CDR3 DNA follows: TGTGCCAGCAGCTTAGGGGCAGGGATCACAGATACGCAGTATTTT. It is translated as CASSLGAGITDTQYF.

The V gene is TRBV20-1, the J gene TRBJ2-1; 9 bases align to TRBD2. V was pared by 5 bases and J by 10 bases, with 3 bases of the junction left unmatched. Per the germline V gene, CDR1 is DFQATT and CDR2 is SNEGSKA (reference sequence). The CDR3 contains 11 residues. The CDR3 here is CSASLAGEQFF. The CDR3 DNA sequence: TGCAGTGCTTCGCTAGCGGGAGAGCAGTTCTTC.

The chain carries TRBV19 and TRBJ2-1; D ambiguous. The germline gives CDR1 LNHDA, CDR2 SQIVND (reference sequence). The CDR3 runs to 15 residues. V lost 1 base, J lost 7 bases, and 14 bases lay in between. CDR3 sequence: CASSIGLIALNEQFF. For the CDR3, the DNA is TGTGCCAGTAGTATAGGACTGATCGCCCTAAATGAGCAGTTCTTC. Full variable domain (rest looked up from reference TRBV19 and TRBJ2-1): DGGITQSPKYLFRKEGQNVTLSCEQNLNHDAMYWYRQDPGQGLRLIYYSQIVNDFQKGDIAEGYSVSREKKESFPLTVTSAQKNPTAFYLCASSIGLIALNEQFFGPGTRLTVL.

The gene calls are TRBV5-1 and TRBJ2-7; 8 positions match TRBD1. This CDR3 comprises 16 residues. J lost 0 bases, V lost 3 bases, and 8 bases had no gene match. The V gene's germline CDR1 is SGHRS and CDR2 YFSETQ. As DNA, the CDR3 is TGCGCCAGCAGCTCCATGACAGGGGCGGCCTCCTACGAGCAGTACTTC. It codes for CASSSMTGAASYEQYF.

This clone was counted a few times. CDR3 sequence: CATSKDREIWGYTF. The DNA for the CDR3 is TGTGCCACCAGCAAGGACAGGGAAATATGGGGCTACACCTTC. The rearrangement joins TRBV15 to TRBJ1-2, with TRBD1 matching 8 bases. The CDR3 runs 14 residues. V shed 4 bases, J shed 8 bases, and the junction held 9 bases outside the gene matches. Germline-derived CDR1 and CDR2 are LNHNV and YYDKDF (reference sequence).

CDR3 coding DNA: TGTGCCATCACTGCAGGAAGCTCTGGAAACACCATATATTTT. It codes for CAITAGSSGNTIYF. V usage is TRBV10-3 and J usage is TRBJ1-3; D is uncertain. The CDR3 totals 14 residues. V dropped 7 bases and J dropped 0 bases, with 10 bases sitting between them. Per the germline V gene, CDR1 is ENHRY and CDR2 is SYGVKD.

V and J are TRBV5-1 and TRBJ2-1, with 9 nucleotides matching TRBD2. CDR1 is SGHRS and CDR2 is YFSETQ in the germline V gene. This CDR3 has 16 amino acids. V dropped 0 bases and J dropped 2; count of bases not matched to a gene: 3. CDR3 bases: TGCGCCAGCAGCTTGGGGCTAGCGGGAACCTACAATGAGCAGTTCTTC. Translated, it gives CASSLGLAGTYNEQFF.

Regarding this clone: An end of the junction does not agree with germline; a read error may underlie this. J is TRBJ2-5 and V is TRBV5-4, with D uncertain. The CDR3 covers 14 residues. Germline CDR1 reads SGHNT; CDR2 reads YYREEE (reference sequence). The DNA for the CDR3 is TGTGCCAGCAGCATTGAACTAAACCAAGATACCCAGTACTTC. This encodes CASSIELNQDTQYF.

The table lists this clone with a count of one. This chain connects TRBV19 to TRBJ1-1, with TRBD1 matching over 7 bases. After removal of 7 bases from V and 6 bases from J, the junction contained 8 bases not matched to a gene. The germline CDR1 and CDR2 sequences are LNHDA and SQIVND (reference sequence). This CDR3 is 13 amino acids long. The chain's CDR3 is CASTQVRGAEAFF. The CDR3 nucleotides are TGTGCCAGTACCCAAGTCAGGGGGGCTGAAGCTTTCTTT.

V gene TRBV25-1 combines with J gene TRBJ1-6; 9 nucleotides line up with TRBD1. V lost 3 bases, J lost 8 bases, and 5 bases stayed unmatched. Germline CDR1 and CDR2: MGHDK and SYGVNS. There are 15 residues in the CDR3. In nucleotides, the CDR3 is TGTGCCAGCAGTGAGTACAGGGGGCCGGATTCACCCCTCCACTTT. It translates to CASSEYRGPDSPLHF.

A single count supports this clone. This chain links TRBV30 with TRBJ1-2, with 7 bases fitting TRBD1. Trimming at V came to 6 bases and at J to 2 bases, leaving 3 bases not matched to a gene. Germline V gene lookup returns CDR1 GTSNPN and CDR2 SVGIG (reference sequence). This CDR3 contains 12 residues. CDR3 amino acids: CACGQENYGYTF. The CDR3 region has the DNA TGTGCCTGCGGACAGGAGAACTATGGCTACACCTTC.

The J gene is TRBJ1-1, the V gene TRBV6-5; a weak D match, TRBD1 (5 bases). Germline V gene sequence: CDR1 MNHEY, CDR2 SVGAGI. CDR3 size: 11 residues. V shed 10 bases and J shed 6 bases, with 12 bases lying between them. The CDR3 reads CATRDFSEAFF. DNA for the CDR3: TGTGCCACCCGGGACTTTTCTGAAGCTTTCTTT.